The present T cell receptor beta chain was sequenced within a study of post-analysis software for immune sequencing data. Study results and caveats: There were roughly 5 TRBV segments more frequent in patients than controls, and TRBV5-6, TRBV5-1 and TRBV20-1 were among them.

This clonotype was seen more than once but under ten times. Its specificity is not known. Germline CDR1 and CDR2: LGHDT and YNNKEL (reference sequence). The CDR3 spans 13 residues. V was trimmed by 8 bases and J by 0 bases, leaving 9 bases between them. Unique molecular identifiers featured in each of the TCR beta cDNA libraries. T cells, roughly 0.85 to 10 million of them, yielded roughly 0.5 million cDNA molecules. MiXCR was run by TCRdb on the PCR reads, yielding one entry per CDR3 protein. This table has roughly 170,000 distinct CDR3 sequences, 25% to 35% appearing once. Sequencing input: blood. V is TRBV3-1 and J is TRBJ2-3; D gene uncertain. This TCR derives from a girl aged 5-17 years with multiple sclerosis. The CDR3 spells CASCGPSTDTQYF. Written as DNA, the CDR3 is TGTGCCAGCTGTGGGCCTAGCACAGATACGCAGTATTTT.